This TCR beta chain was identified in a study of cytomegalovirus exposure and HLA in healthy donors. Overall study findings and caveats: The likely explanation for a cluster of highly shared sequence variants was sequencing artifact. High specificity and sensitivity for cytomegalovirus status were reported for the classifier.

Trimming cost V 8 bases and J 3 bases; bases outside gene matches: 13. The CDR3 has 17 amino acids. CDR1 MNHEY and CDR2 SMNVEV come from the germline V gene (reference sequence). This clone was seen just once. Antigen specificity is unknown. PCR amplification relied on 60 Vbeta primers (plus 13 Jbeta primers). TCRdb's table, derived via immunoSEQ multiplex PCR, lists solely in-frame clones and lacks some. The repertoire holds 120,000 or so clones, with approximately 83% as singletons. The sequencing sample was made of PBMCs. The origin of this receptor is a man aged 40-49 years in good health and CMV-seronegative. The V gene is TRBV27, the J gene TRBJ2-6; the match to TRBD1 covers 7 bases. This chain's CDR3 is CASFSTGLGFGANVLTF. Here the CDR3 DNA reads TGTGCCAGCTTCTCGACAGGGTTGGGATTTGGGGCCAACGTCCTGACTTTC.